Shown below are 28 T cell receptor beta chains from a single sample sequenced in a study of blood T cell repertoires in COVID-19. Method: immunoSEQ multiplex PCR; TCRdb's copy keeps in-frame clones and lacks some. The sample has about 180,000 clones; 88% are singletons. Sequencing was performed on PBMCs or T cells enriched from blood (not recorded which). Receptors were obtained from a young woman who had recovered from COVID-19.

The V gene is TRBV27, the J gene TRBJ2-7, with 12 bases that match TRBD1. Per germline, CDR1 MNHEY and CDR2 SMNVEV (reference sequence). The CDR3 is made up of 16 amino acids. V dropped 6 bases and J dropped 6; count of bases not matched to a gene: 12. In nucleotides, the CDR3 is TGTGCCAGCAGGAAATCCGGGACAGGGGGCACGAGCGAGCAGTACTTC. This codes for CASRKSGTGGTSEQYF.

This chain connects TRBV4-1 to TRBJ1-2; the D gene is possibly TRBD1 (5 bases). The CDR3 consists of 16 residues. Trimming pared 2 bases from V and 4 bases from J, leaving 17 bases between. Germline CDR1 and CDR2: MGHRA and YSYEKL. CDR3 DNA sequence: TGCGCCAGCAGCCAACTAGTGACAGACCCAGGCTATGGCTACACCTTC. Its protein product is CASSQLVTDPGYGYTF.

V gene TRBV10-1 combines with J gene TRBJ2-3, with D hard to call. Trimming cost V 0 bases and J 4 bases, with 2 bases left between them. This CDR3 contains 12 residues. Germline lookup yields CDR1 WNHNN and CDR2 SYGVQD (reference sequence). Written as DNA, the CDR3 is TGCGCCAGCAGTGAGTCCTCAGATACGCAGTATTTT. Its protein product is CASSESSDTQYF.

The V gene is TRBV4-3, the J gene TRBJ2-1; 9 bases map to TRBD2. CDR1 is LGHNA and CDR2 is YSLEER in the germline V gene. The CDR3 is made up of 17 amino acids. Unmatched junction bases numbered 7, after V lost 1 base and J lost 3 bases. CDR3 nucleotide sequence: TGCGCCAGCAGCCAAGGCTGGGGAGCGGGGGGCTACAATGAGCAGTTCTTC. It is translated as CASSQGWGAGGYNEQFF.

This chain joins TRBV6-5 and TRBJ1-1; TRBD1 matches 8 bases. CDR1 is MNHEY, CDR2 SVGAGI, per germline. The V gene end was trimmed by 6 bases and the J gene end by 1 base; junction bases not matched to a gene: 4. CDR3 size: 14 residues. Here the CDR3 DNA reads TGTGCCAGCAGACGACAGGGGAGGAACACTGAAGCTTTCTTT. Amino acid sequence: CASRRQGRNTEAFF.

This clone appeared once. The chain carries TRBV20-1 and TRBJ2-7, with 10 bases matching TRBD1. The germline gives CDR1 DFQATT, CDR2 SNEGSKA (reference sequence). V lost 3 bases, J lost 9 bases, and 8 bases stayed unmatched. The CDR3 extends over 13 amino acids. This chain's CDR3 is CSASRDRGPLQYF. The CDR3, as DNA: TGCAGTGCTAGTCGGGACAGGGGACCCTTGCAGTACTTC.

The chain links TRBV2 to TRBJ1-1, with TRBD1 matching over 7 bases. The germline gives CDR1 SNHLY, CDR2 FYNNEI. The CDR3 is made up of 15 amino acids. V was pared by 6 bases and J by 0 bases, with 7 bases of the junction left unmatched. The CDR3 coding sequence is TGTGCCAGCAGGTTAACGGGACAGATGAACACTGAAGCTTTCTTT. Amino acid sequence: CASRLTGQMNTEAFF.

This chain connects TRBV27 to TRBJ2-7; 12 nucleotides agree with TRBD2. The CDR3 extends over 15 amino acids. Per germline, CDR1 MNHEY and CDR2 SMNVEV (reference sequence). The ends lost 3 bases at V and 3 bases at J; junction bases unmatched: 3. CDR3 nucleotide sequence: TGTGCCAGCAGTTTCGGACTAGCGGGAATCTACGAGCAGTACTTC. This codes for CASSFGLAGIYEQYF.

The chain joins TRBV12-3 or TRBV12-4 to TRBJ2-5; D is unresolved. CDR3 length equals 11 residues. V was shortened by 3 bases and J by 4 bases, with 3 bases between the two germline ends. The CDR3 DNA reads as TGTGCCAGCAGTTTTCGAGAGACCCAGTACTTC. Its translation: CASSFRETQYF.

This clone has just a few counts. J is TRBJ2-7 and V is TRBV28; 7 bases are shared with TRBD1. The CDR3 loop spans 14 amino acids. Germline assignment: CDR1 MDHEN and CDR2 SYDVKM. Trimming took 7 bases from V and 1 from J; bases not matched to a gene: 7. In nucleotides, the CDR3 is TGTGCCAGCACACAACAGGGGCCGTCCTACGAGCAGTACTTC. The encoded protein is CASTQQGPSYEQYF.

The V and J genes are TRBV16 and TRBJ1-1; the D gene is possibly TRBD1 (6 bases). This CDR3 spans 14 amino acids. Germline CDR1 reads KGHSY; CDR2 reads FQNENV. V lost 4 bases, J lost 6 bases, and 15 bases lay in between. CDR3 region: CASSPQYEGAEAFF. The DNA for the CDR3 is TGTGCCAGCAGCCCCCAATACGAGGGGGCTGAAGCTTTCTTT. Complete variable domain (other parts from reference TRBV16 and TRBJ1-1): GEEVAQTPKHLVRGEGQKAKLYCAPIKGHSYVFWYQQVLKNEFKFLISFQNENVFDETGMPKERFSAKCLPNSPCSLEIQATKLEDSAVYFCASSPQYEGAEAFFGQGTRLTVV.

The J gene is TRBJ2-7, the V gene TRBV5-1, with 8 bases aligning to TRBD1. Germline lookup yields CDR1 SGHRS and CDR2 YFSETQ. Trimming took 0 bases from V and 5 from J; bases not matched to a gene: 7. The CDR3 runs to 15 residues. The CDR3 DNA reads TGCGCCAGCAGCTTGGAGGACAGGGTCTTAAACGAGCAGTACTTC. Translating gives CASSLEDRVLNEQYF.

The chain has TRBV7-2 and TRBJ1-6; no definite D call. The CDR3 spans 14 residues. Germline values: CDR1 SGHTA, CDR2 FQGNSA. Between the trimmed V and J ends, which lost 3 bases and 10 bases, there was a span of 13 bases. Here the CDR3 reads CASSLEGFVSPLHF. The CDR3 DNA reads as TGTGCCAGCAGCTTGGAGGGTTTTGTATCACCCCTCCACTTT.

This rearrangement joins TRBV5-1 to TRBJ1-1; D gene uncertain. V lost 2 bases to trimming and J lost 0 bases, with 8 bases between them. From germline, CDR1 is SGHRS and CDR2 YFSETQ. CDR3 length: 14 residues. DNA for the CDR3: TGCGCCAGCAGCTTACAGTCCGTGAACACTGAAGCTTTCTTT. Its protein product is CASSLQSVNTEAFF. Full variable domain (rest looked up from reference TRBV5-1 and TRBJ1-1): KAGVTQTPRYLIKTRGQQVTLSCSPISGHRSVSWYQQTPGQGLQFLFEYFSETQRNKGNFPGRFSGRQFSNSRSEMNVSTLELGDSALYLCASSLQSVNTEAFFGQGTRLTVV.

V usage is TRBV5-6 and J usage is TRBJ2-2; D is possibly TRBD2 (6 bases). This CDR3 contains 17 residues. Trimming shortened V by 3 bases and J by 0 bases, and 15 bases separated the two germline ends. CDR1 SGHDT and CDR2 YYEEEE come from the germline V gene. CDR3 sequence: CASSSKFAGTNTGELFF. The CDR3 DNA is TGTGCCAGCAGCTCGAAGTTTGCGGGGACGAACACCGGGGAGCTGTTTTTT.

The gene calls are TRBV11-2 and TRBJ2-3; the match to TRBD1 covers 8 bases. Germline V CDR1 and CDR2: SGHAT, FQNNGV. V lost 6 bases to trimming and J lost 0 bases; unmatched junction nucleotides: 8. The CDR3 is 16 residues long. The CDR3 reads CASSRTGILSTDTQYF. The CDR3, as DNA: TGTGCCAGCAGTCGGACAGGGATACTTAGCACAGATACGCAGTATTTT.

The rearrangement joins TRBV15 to TRBJ1-1; D uncertain. Germline V gives CDR1 LNHNV, CDR2 YYDKDF (reference sequence). This CDR3 spans 15 amino acids. V shed 1 base and J shed 1 base, with 10 bases lying between them. The CDR3 loop is CATSRAAEWNTEAFF. The CDR3 DNA is TGTGCCACCAGCAGAGCGGCGGAATGGAACACTGAAGCTTTCTTT.

The chain employs TRBV6-5 and TRBJ1-5; TRBD1 aligns across 8 bases. This CDR3 spans 14 amino acids. Trimming took 5 bases from V and 6 from J; bases not matched to a gene: 6. The V gene's germline CDR1 is MNHEY and CDR2 SVGAGI. DNA for the CDR3: TGTGCCAGCAGTCAGGGGGCGCAAGCTCAGCCCCAGCATTTT. Its translation is CASSQGAQAQPQHF.

This chain links TRBV20-1 with TRBJ1-2; D gene uncertain. Germline CDR1 is DFQATT and CDR2 is SNEGSKA (reference sequence). V dropped 3 bases and J dropped 11 bases, with 13 bases sitting between them. The CDR3 is 11 residues long. The CDR3 sequence: CSARSLEWYTF. The DNA for the CDR3 is TGCAGTGCTAGGAGTTTGGAGTGGTACACCTTC.

The V and J genes are TRBV12-3 or TRBV12-4 and TRBJ2-1, with D perhaps matching TRBD2 (6 bases). The V gene lost 3 bases and the J gene lost 15 bases, with 18 bases spanning the gap. This CDR3 region has 13 residues. CDR3 residues: CASSFGYAGTPFF. As DNA, the CDR3 is TGTGCCAGCAGTTTCGGGTACGCGGGAACTCCGTTCTTC.

This chain links TRBV28 with TRBJ1-6; 8 bases match TRBD1. With 5 bases clipped from V and 10 bases from J, the junction kept 7 bases outside the gene matches. CDR1 MDHEN and CDR2 SYDVKM come from the germline V gene. The CDR3 loop spans 14 amino acids. DNA for the CDR3: TGTGCCAGCAGTCCCGGGACAGGCCGATCACCCCTCCACTTT. It yields the protein CASSPGTGRSPLHF.

J is TRBJ2-3 and V is TRBV6-2 or TRBV6-3; TRBD2 aligns across 14 bases. CDR3 size: 16 residues. The germline V gene encodes CDR1 MNHEY and CDR2 SVGEGT. V lost 6 bases, J lost 6 bases, and 8 bases stayed unmatched. The CDR3 coding sequence is TGTGCCAGCAGCGGACTAGCGGGGGGTGATATGGATACGCAGTATTTT. This translates into CASSGLAGGDMDTQYF.

The V gene is TRBV7-8, the J gene TRBJ1-1; D is possibly TRBD1 (5 bases). Trimming removed 5 bases from V and 11 bases from J, with 24 bases in between. Germline V gene data show CDR1 as SGHVS and CDR2 as FQNEAQ. The CDR3 covers 15 residues. CDR3 sequence: CASSQGERDQGRAFF. The DNA for the CDR3 is TGTGCCAGCAGCCAAGGCGAACGAGACCAGGGCCGGGCTTTCTTT. Using reference TRBV7-8 and TRBJ1-1 for the parts outside the CDR3, the full variable domain is GAGVSQSPRYKVAKRGQDVALRCDPISGHVSLFWYQQALGQGPEFLTYFQNEAQLDKSGLPSDRFFAERPEGSVSTLKIQRTQQEDSAVYLCASSQGERDQGRAFFGQGTRLTVV.

The rearrangement joins TRBV3-1 (or the pseudogene TRBV3-2) to TRBJ2-3; 10 positions match TRBD1. V dropped 6 bases and J dropped 12; count of bases not matched to a gene: 12. CDR1 and CDR2 (germline): LGHDT, YNNKEL (reference sequence). This CDR3 has 14 residues. The CDR3 is CASRRLNGTGAQYF. DNA of the CDR3: TGTGCCAGCAGACGCCTAAACGGGACAGGGGCTCAGTATTTT.

This chain connects TRBV29-1 to TRBJ1-2; 8 nucleotides line up with TRBD1. This CDR3 is built from 15 residues. The germline CDR1 and CDR2 sequences are SQVTM and ANQGSEA. With 6 bases clipped from V and 2 bases from J, the junction kept 11 bases outside the gene matches. Here the CDR3 reads CSVVSGQGVNYGYTF. The DNA of the CDR3 is TGCAGCGTGGTCAGTGGACAGGGAGTAAACTATGGCTACACCTTC. The full variable domain, in which reference TRBV29-1 and TRBJ1-2 provide the parts outside the CDR3, is SAVISQKPSRDICQRGTSLTIQCQVDSQVTMMFWYRQQPGQSLTLIATANQGSEATYESGFVIDKFPISRPNLTFSTLTVSNMSPEDSSIYLCSVVSGQGVNYGYTFGSGTRLTVV.

This chain links TRBV18 with TRBJ1-5; D possibly corresponds to TRBD1 (6 bases). V lost 11 bases, J lost 4 bases, and 18 bases lay in between. From germline, CDR1 is KGHSH and CDR2 LQKENI. The CDR3 runs 14 residues. CDR3 sequence reads: CASSERDKNQPQHF. The DNA for the CDR3 is TGTGCCTCCTCGGAGAGGGACAAGAATCAGCCCCAGCATTTT.

This sequence joins TRBV15 and TRBJ2-7, with TRBD2 matching over 8 bases. The CDR3 contains 15 residues. Germline V gives CDR1 LNHNV, CDR2 YYDKDF (reference sequence). The V and J ends lost 1 base and 3 bases, in that order; junction bases with no gene match: 5. CDR3 sequence: CATSRVGTSSYEQYF. CDR3 bases: TGTGCCACCAGCAGAGTTGGGACTAGTAGCTACGAGCAGTACTTC.

The rearrangement uses TRBV9 and TRBJ2-5, with 8 bases that match TRBD1. The CDR3 has 17 residues. Germline CDR1 reads SGDLS; CDR2 reads YYNGEE. J was trimmed by 3 bases and V by 3 bases; bases with no gene match: 13. DNA for the CDR3: TGTGCCAGCAGCGGTCTGAAAAAAACAGGGGGAAAAGAGACCCAGTACTTC. Protein product: CASSGLKKTGGKETQYF.